This TCR beta chain was sequenced for a study of blood T cell repertoires in COVID-19. Study-level information: COVID-19 samples, acute and convalescent, were from the United States, Italy and Spain. T cells, B-cell-depleted T cells, or PBMCs supplied cDNA or gDNA.

V shed 7 bases and J shed 6 bases, with 19 bases lying between them. The CDR3 runs 15 residues. Per the germline V gene, CDR1 is MNHEY and CDR2 is SVGAGI. Methods used by the authors: By means of reference gene primer amplification, nucleated cell counts were estimated. TCRdb's copy holds only in-frame clones and misses some; the assay was immunoSEQ multiplex PCR. That table supplies the V and J calls and clone size; D and trimming were determined from the DNA. There are about 260,000 clones in the sample; about 89% occur only once, and less than 1.6% lies in the top ten. The specimen was peripheral blood. This clonotype originated in a woman aged 40-49 years who had recovered from COVID-19. The chain couples TRBV6-5 to TRBJ1-5; D call uncertain. The CDR3 coding sequence is TGTGCCAGCAATAGACCGGGTTCCCTTATTCAGCCCCAGCATTTT. This translates into CASNRPGSLIQPQHF.